This TCR beta chain was sequenced during a study of blood T cell repertoires in COVID-19. As for the study in general: Samples taken during acute and convalescent COVID-19 were collected in the United States, Italy and Spain. T cells, B-cell-depleted T cells, or PBMCs supplied cDNA or gDNA.

As processed by the authors: Estimation of nucleated cell counts was performed using reference gene primer amplification. Sequencing used immunoSEQ multiplex PCR; TCRdb keeps in-frame clones, though not all of them. V, J and clone size reflect that table, while D and trimming were determined from the DNA. Of some 110,000 clones listed, roughly 85% are singletons. Germline CDR1 SGHTA, CDR2 FQGTGA. The junction had 2 bases not matched to a gene; V was cut back by 5 bases and J by 5 bases. This CDR3 spans 12 amino acids. The sequence derives from a woman of 80 years or more with COVID-19, enrolled during active disease. The rearrangement links TRBV7-3 to TRBJ1-1; 7 bases line up with TRBD1. Sequenced input: peripheral blood. DNA for the CDR3: TGTGCCAGCAGCCCACAGGGGACTGAAGCTTTCTTT. Residues: CASSPQGTEAFF.